This T cell receptor (beta chain) emerged from a study of blood T cell repertoires in COVID-19. For the study at large: The samples span acute and convalescent COVID-19 from the United States, Italy and Spain.

Here immunoSEQ multiplex PCR was the method, and the copy in TCRdb shows in-frame clones only, minus some. The table has 45,000 or so clones, 80% to 90% seen once; the top ten hold 2% to 2.5%. Trimming shortened V by 4 bases and J by 1 base, and 7 bases separated the two germline ends. The CDR3 contains 14 residues. CDR1 is SGHTA and CDR2 is FQGNSA in the germline V gene. This clonotype was obtained from a woman aged 80 or older with COVID-19, enrolled during active disease. The rearrangement uses TRBV7-2 and TRBJ2-2, with a possible D match to TRBD2 (5 bases). Sequenced input: peripheral blood. CDR3 region: CASSSGLNTGELFF. The CDR3 nucleotides are TGTGCCAGCAGCTCCGGACTGAACACCGGGGAGCTGTTTTTT.